The clone carrying this T cell receptor (beta chain) was picked up one time. The target antigen is unknown. In germline, CDR1 is SGHTA, CDR2 FQGTGA. This CDR3 spans 14 amino acids. J was trimmed by 4 bases and V by 5 bases; bases with no gene match: 3. This sample is drawn from a study of shared clonotypes between healthy human individuals. General study findings and limits: Among donors, clonotype sharing was expected to be affected by sequencing depth.

DNA from unsorted PBMC was sequenced on ten immunoSEQ deep assay plates. The data were produced by immunoSEQ multiplex PCR, yet TCRdb's version contains in-frame clones alone and is incomplete. This table holds more than 400,000 clones, about 84% found once. The chain joins TRBV7-3 to TRBJ2-3; 10 bases are shared with TRBD2. The source of this sequence is a woman in her forties in good health. Some clones in this sample may be carry-over from other donors' samples. Sequencing used PBMCs. The CDR3 DNA follows: TGTGCCAGCAGCCCGACTAGCGGGTCAGATACGCAGTATTTT. It is translated as CASSPTSGSDTQYF.